This T cell receptor beta chain was sequenced for a study of blood T cells in healthy people across ages. In the study overall: Template switching retrieved approximately one barcoded beta molecule for each two T cells.

This clonotype has more than one count but fewer than ten. Its antigen is unidentified. The use of a sample-barcoded 5' primer and a J-beta primer mix characterized a second PCR of roughly 6 to 11 cycles. Every sample produced at least 3 million CDR3-containing paired-end reads. MiXCR, run by TCRdb on the 5' RACE reads, gives a single entry per CDR3 protein. The sample consists of about 560,000 distinct CDR3 sequences, around a quarter of them appearing once. CDR3 length: 14 amino acids. Trimming took off 2 bases at V and 8 bases at J, with 16 bases between the two ends. Germline lookup yields CDR1 SQVTM and CDR2 ANQGSEA. Study findings and constraints: The study regarded diversity estimates from one million T cells as underestimates.

In addition, the sample was reused for a study of T cells of mothers and their children. From that report: Each child contributed millions of TCR beta CDR3 reads, while each mother contributed over 8 million.

The TCR was taken from a boy aged 2 to 10 in good health. The rearrangement uses TRBV29-1 and TRBJ2-1, with D perhaps matching TRBD2 (6 bases). What was sequenced was blood. In nucleotides, the CDR3 is TGCAGCGTTGAAAGGGTTAGCGGTCTATATGAGCAGTTCTTC. This encodes CSVERVSGLYEQFF.